These 20 T cell receptor beta chains originate from one sample sequenced in a study of OX40 agonist ivuxolimab in advanced cancers. Repertoires were generated with immunoSEQ multiplex PCR, while TCRdb's copy carries only in-frame clones and drops some. The sample includes 15,000 or so clones, around 80% of them seen just once. The sequences come from CD4+ or CD8+ T cells sorted from blood, collected in a trial of the OX40 agonist ivuxolimab. All receptors derive from an adult with an advanced solid tumor such as melanoma, head and neck, liver or kidney cancer.

The rearrangement links TRBV7-9 to TRBJ1-2, with D hard to call. V was shortened by 1 base and J by 8 bases, with 11 bases between the two germline ends. This CDR3 has 13 amino acids. CDR1 and CDR2 (germline): SEHNR, FQNEAQ (reference sequence). This CDR3 reads CASSLGEERGYTF. The CDR3, as DNA: TGTGCCAGCAGCTTAGGGGAGGAACGGGGCTACACCTTC.

The chain uses TRBV7-9 and TRBJ2-1; D gene uncertain. CDR3 length: 13 amino acids. V shed 5 bases and J shed 14 bases, with 19 bases lying between them. The germline V gene has CDR1 SEHNR and CDR2 FQNEAQ (reference sequence). For the CDR3, the DNA is TGTGCCAGCAGCCCCGATCAGGAAAGCGAGGAGTTCTTC. Translated, it gives CASSPDQESEEFF.

This clone is classed as medium-sized. This chain links TRBV28 with TRBJ1-2, with 7 bases that match TRBD1. Germline assignment: CDR1 MDHEN and CDR2 SYDVKM. The CDR3 sequence is 15 residues long. Unmatched junction bases numbered 10, after V lost 5 bases and J lost 4 bases. The CDR3 loop is CASSVKGAQSYGYTF. The CDR3 coding sequence is TGTGCCAGCAGTGTGAAGGGGGCGCAGTCCTATGGCTACACCTTC.

The V and J genes are TRBV30 and TRBJ1-1, with 8 positions matching TRBD1. The trim removed 4 bases at V and 6 bases at J, leaving 4 bases unmatched. The CDR3 has 12 amino acids. Germline V lookup: CDR1 GTSNPN, CDR2 SVGIG (reference sequence). In DNA form, the CDR3 reads TGTGCCTGGATCGGACAGGGCCCTGAAGCTTTCTTT. It is translated as CAWIGQGPEAFF. Supplemented by reference TRBV30 and TRBJ1-1, the full variable domain reads SQTIHQWPATLVQPVGSPLSLECTVEGTSNPNLYWYRQAAGRGLQLLFYSVGIGQISSEVPQNLSASRPQDRQFILSSKKLLLSDSGFYLCAWIGQGPEAFFGQGTRLTVV.

The V call is TRBV19, the J call TRBJ1-4; D is uncertain. Trimming left V 3 bases short and J 6 bases short, with 8 bases between. Germline V gives CDR1 LNHDA, CDR2 SQIVND (reference sequence). The CDR3 is 13 residues long. DNA for the CDR3: TGTGCCAGTAGTATCCAGGCCTATGAAAAACTGTTTTTT. It codes for CASSIQAYEKLFF.

This clone was counted once. The genes are TRBV4-3 and TRBJ1-1, with a tentative D call TRBD1 (5 bases). The CDR3 length is 17 residues. CDR1 is LGHNA and CDR2 is YSLEER in the germline V gene. The V and J ends lost 1 base and 6 bases respectively, with 21 bases between them. The CDR3 DNA follows: TGCGCCAGCAGCCAAGGGACATCCTGGGGGAACATCCCTGAAGCTTTCTTT. As protein: CASSQGTSWGNIPEAFF.

This sequence joins TRBV6-5 and TRBJ1-1; D unclear. V gave up 8 bases and J gave up 8 bases, with 15 bases separating them. Germline V gene lookup returns CDR1 MNHEY and CDR2 SVGAGI. The CDR3 consists of 12 residues. The CDR3 DNA follows: TGTGCCAGCGGAATAACACTCAGGGAAGCTTTCTTT. Translated, it gives CASGITLREAFF.

This clone was detected only a few times. The rearrangement links TRBV10-3 to TRBJ1-4; the D is unclear. V gave up 0 bases and J gave up 7 bases, with 12 bases separating them. Germline lookup yields CDR1 ENHRY and CDR2 SYGVKD. The CDR3 consists of 15 residues. The CDR3 spells CAISESAESGEKLFF. CDR3 sequence (DNA): TGTGCCATCAGTGAGTCGGCGGAAAGTGGTGAAAAACTGTTTTTT.

The chain links TRBV28 to TRBJ1-6; D perhaps matches TRBD1 (5 bases). The CDR3 extends over 15 amino acids. Trimming cost V 6 bases and J 10 bases, with 19 bases left between them. The germline V gene has CDR1 MDHEN and CDR2 SYDVKM. The CDR3 region has the DNA TGTGCCAGCAGGCGACTTACAGGTTCTGCATCACCCCTCCACTTT. Protein sequence: CASRRLTGSASPLHF.

The rearrangement uses TRBV7-9 and TRBJ2-3; TRBD2 matches 7 bases. Germline V gene lookup returns CDR1 SEHNR and CDR2 FQNEAQ (reference sequence). The V and J ends lost 4 bases and 1 base, in that order; junction bases with no gene match: 2. The CDR3 spans 14 residues. CDR3 loop: CASSSGLGTDTQYF. The CDR3 region has the DNA TGTGCCAGCAGCTCCGGACTAGGCACAGATACGCAGTATTTT.

The rearrangement joins TRBV6-6 to TRBJ1-5, with 10 bases identical to TRBD1. The CDR3 spans 14 residues. CDR1 and CDR2 (germline): MNHNY, SVGAGI (reference sequence). V gave up 10 bases and J gave up 5 bases; unmatched junction bases: 8. CDR3 coding DNA: TGTGCCACCAGACAGGGGGCGGATCATCAGCCCCAGCATTTT. As protein: CATRQGADHQPQHF.

The chain recombines TRBV4-1 with TRBJ2-7; 8 positions agree with TRBD1. Germline V gene lookup returns CDR1 MGHRA and CDR2 YSYEKL. This CDR3 region has 15 residues. V trimming: 1 base; J trimming: 7 bases; junction bases outside the gene matches: 9. The CDR3 loop reads CASSQVQGQVKEQYF. DNA of the CDR3: TGCGCCAGCAGCCAAGTCCAGGGACAGGTTAAAGAGCAGTACTTC.

Here the CDR3 DNA reads TGTGCACCGATCAACAGCCAGTACAATGAGCAGTTCTTC. It is translated as CAPINSQYNEQFF. This chain uses TRBV21-1 with TRBJ2-1; the table's D call, TRBD1, was not checked against the DNA. TRBV21-1 is a known pseudogene. This CDR3 has 13 residues.

The V and J genes are TRBV7-2 and TRBJ1-1; 10 positions agree with TRBD1. Trimming removed 3 bases from V and 4 bases from J; junction bases left unmatched: 2. This CDR3 contains 14 residues. CDR1 is SGHTA and CDR2 is FQGNSA in the germline V gene. The CDR3 here is CASSLTGGLTEAFF. The CDR3 DNA sequence: TGTGCCAGCAGCTTGACAGGGGGCCTCACTGAAGCTTTCTTT. Filled out from reference TRBV7-2 and TRBJ1-1, the complete variable domain reads GAGVSQSPSNKVTEKGKDVELRCDPISGHTALYWYRQSLGQGLEFLIYFQGNSAPDKSGLPSDRFSAERTGGSVSTLTIQRTQQEDSAVYLCASSLTGGLTEAFFGQGTRLTVV.

The chain uses TRBV25-1 and TRBJ1-1; the D gene is possibly TRBD1 (6 bases). The CDR3 spans 11 residues. Germline lookup yields CDR1 MGHDK and CDR2 SYGVNS. The V end lost 5 bases, the J end lost 9 bases, and 10 bases lay between the germline ends. The CDR3 DNA follows: TGTGCCAGCAGTTGGGGGACAAAAGCTTTCTTT. This codes for CASSWGTKAFF.

This chain connects TRBV4-2 to TRBJ1-2; D not certain. The CDR3 totals 16 residues. Germline V gene sequence: CDR1 LGHNA, CDR2 YNFKEQ. V lost 0 bases and J lost 2, with 13 bases in between. CDR3 nucleotide sequence: TGTGCCAGCAGCCAAGAACCTCTAGAGGGAAACTATGGCTACACCTTC. Protein: CASSQEPLEGNYGYTF.

CDR3 bases: TGCGCCAGCAGCCCGACAGCGTTAGCTAACTATGGCTACACCTTC. Translation: CASSPTALANYGYTF. The chain links TRBV4-3 to TRBJ1-2, with a possible D match to TRBD1 (5 bases). CDR1 and CDR2 (germline): LGHNA, YSLEER. The CDR3 totals 15 residues. Trimming took 4 bases from V and 0 from J, leaving 12 bases between them.

The chain combines TRBV9 with TRBJ1-3; unclear D gene. Trimming stripped 3 bases from V and 2 bases from J, with 15 bases between. Germline V CDR1 and CDR2: SGDLS, YYNGEE. The CDR3 spans 16 residues. The CDR3 reads CASSAALTKPGNTIYF. The CDR3, as DNA: TGTGCCAGCAGCGCCGCCCTGACGAAACCTGGAAACACCATATATTTT.

This chain uses TRBV5-6 with TRBJ2-7, with TRBD1 matching over 7 bases. Germline V CDR1 and CDR2: SGHDT, YYEEEE. The CDR3 contains 13 residues. Trimming took 4 bases from V and 2 from J; bases not matched to a gene: 3. In nucleotides, the CDR3 is TGTGCCAGCAGCGGGGACAGAGCCTACGAGCAGTACTTC. This sequence encodes CASSGDRAYEQYF.

This clone has a single count. The gene calls are TRBV19 and TRBJ2-7; possibly TRBD1 for D (5 bases). Germline-derived CDR1 and CDR2 are LNHDA and SQIVND (reference sequence). This CDR3 has 12 amino acids. Trimming shortened V by 6 bases and J by 1 base, and 7 bases separated the two germline ends. The CDR3 spells CASRQDSYEQYF. The CDR3 DNA is TGTGCCAGTAGACAGGATTCCTACGAGCAGTACTTC.